This T cell receptor beta chain was observed in a study of T cell repertoires in cytomegalovirus infection. In the study overall: In public TCR beta signatures, there were indications of both CMV infection and matching HLA type.

General study results and limits: Using cumulative public TCR beta family frequency, the authors identified those who carried CMV together with the relevant HLA. Clonotypes of TCR beta that were HLA-C-restricted and CMV-specific dominated the ex vivo response.

About this clonotype: What it binds is unknown.

The junction had 6 bases not matched to a gene; V was cut back by 6 bases and J by 0 bases. The CDR3 extends over 16 amino acids. Looked up from germline, CDR1 is MDHEN and CDR2 is SYDVKM. TCRdb redid the calling of the reads with MiXCR, one entry per CDR3 protein. The data hold roughly 500,000 distinct CDR3 sequences, with about 33% observed a single time. V usage is TRBV28 and J usage is TRBJ2-1; 9 positions agree with TRBD2. This TCR derives from a human donor in good health (CMV status not recorded). Some clones in this sample may be carry-over from other donors' samples. The sequences come from cultured PBMCs, collected from culture after CMV antigen stimulation. CDR3 amino acids: CASRGSGRGSYNEQFF. CDR3 DNA sequence: TGTGCCAGCAGAGGTAGCGGGAGAGGCTCCTACAATGAGCAGTTCTTC.